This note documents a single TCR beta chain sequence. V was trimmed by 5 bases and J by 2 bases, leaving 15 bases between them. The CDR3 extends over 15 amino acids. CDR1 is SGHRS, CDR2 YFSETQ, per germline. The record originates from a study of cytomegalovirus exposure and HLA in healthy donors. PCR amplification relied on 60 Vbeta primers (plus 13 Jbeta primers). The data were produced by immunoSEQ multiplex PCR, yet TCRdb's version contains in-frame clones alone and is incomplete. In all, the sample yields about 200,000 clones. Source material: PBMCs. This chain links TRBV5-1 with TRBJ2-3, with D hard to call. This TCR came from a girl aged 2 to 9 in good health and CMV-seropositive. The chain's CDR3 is CASSEVQAYTDTQYF. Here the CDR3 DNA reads TGCGCCAGCAGTGAGGTGCAAGCCTACACAGATACGCAGTATTTT.